This TCR beta chain was retrieved from a study of T-cell memory formation after mild COVID-19. Whole-study findings and limits: Pre-infection memory carried some responding clones, suggesting that cross-reactive memory joined. Clones that contracted from day 15 to 85 had balanced CD4/CD8; later expanders were CD4+ biased.

The CDR3 runs to 14 residues. This clonotype appeared a few times. Antigen specificity is unknown. The junction differs from germline at one of its ends, possibly a read error. Researchers used 5'RACE with constant-segment primers to make TCR alpha and TCR beta cDNA libraries that carry sample barcodes and UMIs. TCRdb used MiXCR to reprocess the 5' RACE reads, holding one entry per CDR3 protein. Of some 410,000 distinct CDR3 sequences listed, more than 20% are singletons. This chain joins TRBV12-3 or TRBV12-4 and TRBJ1-1; possibly TRBD1 for D (6 bases). The sequence derives from an adult woman who had mild COVID-19 (a few samples of this study predate the infection). Cell type and time point are not known. Sequences were obtained from PBMCs or a T cell subset sorted from them (not recorded which). The CDR3 bases are TGTGCCAGCAGTTACTATAGGGGGAACACTGAAGCTTTTTTT. This encodes CASSYYRGNTEAFF.